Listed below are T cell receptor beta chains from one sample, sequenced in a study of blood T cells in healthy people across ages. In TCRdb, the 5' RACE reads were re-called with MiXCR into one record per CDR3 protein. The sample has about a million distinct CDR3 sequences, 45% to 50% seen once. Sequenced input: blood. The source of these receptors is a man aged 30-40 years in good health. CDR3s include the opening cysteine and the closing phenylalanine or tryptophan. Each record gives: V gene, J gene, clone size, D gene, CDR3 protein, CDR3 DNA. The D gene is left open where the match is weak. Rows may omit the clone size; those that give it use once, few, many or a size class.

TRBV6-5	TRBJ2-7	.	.	CASSYRRGDSYEQYF	TGTGCCAGCAGTTACAGGAGGGGGGACTCCTACGAGCAGTACTTC
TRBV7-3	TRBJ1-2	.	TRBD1	CASSDRDRDIYGYTF	TGTGCCAGCAGCGACCGGGACAGGGATATCTATGGCTACACCTTC
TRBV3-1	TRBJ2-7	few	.	CASSQDDRVEQYF	TGTGCCAGCAGCCAAGATGACCGGGTTGAGCAGTACTTC
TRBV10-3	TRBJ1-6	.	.	CAISDQGIDSPLHF	TGTGCCATCAGTGACCAGGGGATCGATTCACCCCTCCACTTT
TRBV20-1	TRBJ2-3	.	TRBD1	CSAKDLGQGRDTQYF	TGCAGTGCTAAGGACCTCGGACAGGGTCGCGATACGCAGTATTTT
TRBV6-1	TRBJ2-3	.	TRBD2	CASRASGSSADTQYF	TGTGCCAGCAGGGCGAGCGGGAGTAGCGCAGATACGCAGTATTTT
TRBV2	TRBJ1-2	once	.	CASRAGTDGYTF	TGTGCCAGCAGGGCCGGGACGGATGGCTACACCTTC
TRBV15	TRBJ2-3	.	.	CATSTWALRDTQYF	TGTGCCACCAGCACGTGGGCCCTACGGGATACGCAGTATTTT
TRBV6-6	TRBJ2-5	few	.	CASTVTGGEQETQYF	TGTGCCAGCACCGTCACCGGGGGAGAACAAGAGACCCAGTACTTC
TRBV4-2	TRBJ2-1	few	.	CAAGTWDNSYNEQFF	TGTGCCGCAGGGACCTGGGACAATTCCTACAATGAGCAGTTCTTC
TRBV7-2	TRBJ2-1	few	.	CASSLDRGIHNEQFF	TGTGCCAGCAGCTTAGATAGGGGAATCCACAATGAGCAGTTCTTC
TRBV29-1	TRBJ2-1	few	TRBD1	CSVDPPDRGSEQFF	TGCAGCGTTGATCCCCCGGACAGGGGGAGTGAGCAGTTCTTC
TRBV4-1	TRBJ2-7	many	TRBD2	CASSQTSGPSYEQYF	TGCGCCAGCAGCCAGACTAGCGGACCCTCCTACGAGCAGTACTTC
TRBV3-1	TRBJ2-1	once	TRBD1	CASSQERTGGNEQFF	TGTGCCAGCAGCCAAGAAAGGACAGGGGGCAATGAGCAGTTCTTC
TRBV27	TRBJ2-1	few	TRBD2	CASSPGGGGSSYNEQFF	TGTGCCAGCAGTCCCGGGGGCGGGGGGAGCTCCTACAATGAGCAGTTCTTC
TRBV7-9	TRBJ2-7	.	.	CASSSPMTSQYEQYF	TGTGCCAGCAGCTCCCCTATGACTTCTCAATACGAGCAGTACTTC
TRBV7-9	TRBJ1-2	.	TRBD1	CASAGQGGANYGYTF	TGTGCCAGCGCCGGACAGGGGGGAGCCAACTATGGCTACACCTTC
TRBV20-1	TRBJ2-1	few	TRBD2	CSAREGLAGLGEQFF	TGCAGTGCTAGAGAGGGTCTAGCGGGCCTAGGGGAGCAGTTCTTC